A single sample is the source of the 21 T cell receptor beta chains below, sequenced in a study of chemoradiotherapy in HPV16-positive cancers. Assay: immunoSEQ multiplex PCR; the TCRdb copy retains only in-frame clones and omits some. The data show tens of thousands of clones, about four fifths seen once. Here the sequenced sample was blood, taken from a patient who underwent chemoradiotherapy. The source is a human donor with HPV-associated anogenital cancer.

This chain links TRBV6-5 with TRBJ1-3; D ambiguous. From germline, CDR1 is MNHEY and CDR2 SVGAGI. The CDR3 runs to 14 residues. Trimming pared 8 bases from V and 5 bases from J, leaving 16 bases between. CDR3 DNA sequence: TGTGCCAGCGGTTTTGACGTGGCAAGAAACACCATATATTTT. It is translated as CASGFDVARNTIYF.

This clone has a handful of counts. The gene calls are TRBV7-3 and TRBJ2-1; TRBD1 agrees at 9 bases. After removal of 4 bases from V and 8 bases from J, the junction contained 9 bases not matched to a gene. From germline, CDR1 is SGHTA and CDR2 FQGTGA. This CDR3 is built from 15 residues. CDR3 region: CASSSRTGAFDEQFF. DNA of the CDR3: TGTGCCAGCAGCTCAAGGACAGGGGCCTTCGATGAGCAGTTCTTC.

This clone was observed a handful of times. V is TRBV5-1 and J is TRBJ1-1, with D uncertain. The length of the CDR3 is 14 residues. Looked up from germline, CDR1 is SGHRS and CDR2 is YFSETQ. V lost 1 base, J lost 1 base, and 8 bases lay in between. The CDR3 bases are TGCGCCAGCAGCTTGACGGGCCCGAACACTGAAGCTTTCTTT. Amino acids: CASSLTGPNTEAFF.

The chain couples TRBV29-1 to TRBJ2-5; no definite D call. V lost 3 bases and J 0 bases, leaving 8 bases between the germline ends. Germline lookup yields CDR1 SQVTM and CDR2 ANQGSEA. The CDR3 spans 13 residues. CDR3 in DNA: TGCAGCGTTGACTCGCCTAACCAAGAGACCCAGTACTTC. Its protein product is CSVDSPNQETQYF.

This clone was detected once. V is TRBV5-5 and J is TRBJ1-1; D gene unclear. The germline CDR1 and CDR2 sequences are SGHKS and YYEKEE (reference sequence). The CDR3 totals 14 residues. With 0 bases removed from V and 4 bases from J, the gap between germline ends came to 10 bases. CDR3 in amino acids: CASSLEGSVTEAFF. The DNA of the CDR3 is TGTGCCAGCAGCTTGGAGGGTAGTGTCACTGAAGCTTTCTTT.

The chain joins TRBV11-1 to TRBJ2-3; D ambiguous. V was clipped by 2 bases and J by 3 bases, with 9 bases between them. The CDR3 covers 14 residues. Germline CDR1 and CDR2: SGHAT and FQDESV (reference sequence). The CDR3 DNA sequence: TGTGCCAGCAGCTTACGGAGTGGAACAGATACGCAGTATTTT. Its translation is CASSLRSGTDTQYF.

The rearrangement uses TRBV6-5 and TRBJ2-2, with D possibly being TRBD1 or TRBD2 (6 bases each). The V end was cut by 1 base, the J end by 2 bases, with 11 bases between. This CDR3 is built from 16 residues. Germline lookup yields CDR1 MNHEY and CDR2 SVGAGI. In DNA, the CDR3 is TGTGCCAGCAGTTACTTGGGGGGCCTAAACACCGGGGAGCTGTTTTTT. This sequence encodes CASSYLGGLNTGELFF.

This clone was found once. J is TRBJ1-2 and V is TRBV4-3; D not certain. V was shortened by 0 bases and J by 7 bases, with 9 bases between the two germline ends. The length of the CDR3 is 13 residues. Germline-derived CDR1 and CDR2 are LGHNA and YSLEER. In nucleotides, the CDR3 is TGCGCCAGCAGCCAAGAGGAGGGAGGTGGCTACACCTTC. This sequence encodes CASSQEEGGGYTF.

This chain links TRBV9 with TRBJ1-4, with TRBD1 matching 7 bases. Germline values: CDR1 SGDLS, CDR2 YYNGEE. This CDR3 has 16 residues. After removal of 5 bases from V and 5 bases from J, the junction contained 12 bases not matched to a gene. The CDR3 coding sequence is TGTGCCAGCAGTGTATCCGGGACAGCATTAAATGAAAAACTGTTTTTT. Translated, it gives CASSVSGTALNEKLFF.

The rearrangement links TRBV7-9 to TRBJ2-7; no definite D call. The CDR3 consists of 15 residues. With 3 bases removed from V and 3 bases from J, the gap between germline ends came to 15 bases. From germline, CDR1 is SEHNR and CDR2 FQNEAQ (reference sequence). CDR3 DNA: TGTGCCAGCAGCTTCCCCGCCGGGCACAACTACGAGCAGTACTTC. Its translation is CASSFPAGHNYEQYF.

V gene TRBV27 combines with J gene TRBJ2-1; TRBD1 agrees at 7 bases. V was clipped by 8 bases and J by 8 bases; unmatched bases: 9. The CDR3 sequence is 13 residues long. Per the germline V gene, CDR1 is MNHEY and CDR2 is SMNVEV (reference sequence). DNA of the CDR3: TGTGCCAGCGGACGGACAGGTACGGATGAGCAGTTCTTC. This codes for CASGRTGTDEQFF.

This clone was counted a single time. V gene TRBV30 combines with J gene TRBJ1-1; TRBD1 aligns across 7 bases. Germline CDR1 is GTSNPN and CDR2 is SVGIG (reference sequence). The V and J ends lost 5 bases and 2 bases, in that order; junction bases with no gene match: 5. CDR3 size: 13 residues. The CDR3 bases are TGTGCCTGGGCCGGACAGGCTAACACTGAAGCTTTCTTT. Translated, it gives CAWAGQANTEAFF.

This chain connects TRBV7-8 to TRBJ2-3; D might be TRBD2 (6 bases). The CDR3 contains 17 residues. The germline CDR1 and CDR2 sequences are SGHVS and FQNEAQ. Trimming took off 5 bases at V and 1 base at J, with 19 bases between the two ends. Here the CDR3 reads CASSRRTTTEGTDTQYF. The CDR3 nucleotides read TGTGCCAGCAGCAGAAGGACTACCACGGAGGGCACAGATACGCAGTATTTT. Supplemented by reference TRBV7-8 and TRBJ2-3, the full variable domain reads GAGVSQSPRYKVAKRGQDVALRCDPISGHVSLFWYQQALGQGPEFLTYFQNEAQLDKSGLPSDRFFAERPEGSVSTLKIQRTQQEDSAVYLCASSRRTTTEGTDTQYFGPGTRLTVL.

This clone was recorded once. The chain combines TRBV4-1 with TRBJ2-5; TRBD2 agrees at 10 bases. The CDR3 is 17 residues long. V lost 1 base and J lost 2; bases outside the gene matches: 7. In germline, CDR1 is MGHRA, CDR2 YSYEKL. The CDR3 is CASSQALAGKGQETQYF. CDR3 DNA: TGCGCCAGCAGCCAAGCACTAGCGGGGAAGGGGCAAGAGACCCAGTACTTC.

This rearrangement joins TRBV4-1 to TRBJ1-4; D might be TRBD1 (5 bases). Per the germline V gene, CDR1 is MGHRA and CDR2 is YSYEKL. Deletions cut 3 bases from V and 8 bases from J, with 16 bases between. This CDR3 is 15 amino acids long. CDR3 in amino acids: CASSQYWGEVEKLFF. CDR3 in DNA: TGCGCCAGCAGCCAGTACTGGGGGGAGGTAGAAAAACTGTTTTTT.

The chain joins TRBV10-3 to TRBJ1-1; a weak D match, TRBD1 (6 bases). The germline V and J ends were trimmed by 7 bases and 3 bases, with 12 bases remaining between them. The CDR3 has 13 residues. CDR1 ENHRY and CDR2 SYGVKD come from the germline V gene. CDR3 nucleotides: TGTGCCATCAAAGGGGGGATGGACACTGAAGCTTTCTTT. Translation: CAIKGGMDTEAFF.

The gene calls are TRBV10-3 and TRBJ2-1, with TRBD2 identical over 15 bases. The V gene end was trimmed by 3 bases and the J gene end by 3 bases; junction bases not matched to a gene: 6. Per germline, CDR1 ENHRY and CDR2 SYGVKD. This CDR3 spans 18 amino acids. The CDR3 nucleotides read TGTGCCATCAGTGATGGGACTAGCGGGGGGCGGTTCTACAATGAGCAGTTCTTC. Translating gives CAISDGTSGGRFYNEQFF.

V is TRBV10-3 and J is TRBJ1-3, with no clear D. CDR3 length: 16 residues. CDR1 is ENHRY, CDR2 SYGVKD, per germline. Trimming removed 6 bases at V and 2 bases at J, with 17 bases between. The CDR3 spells CAIRGSRSNTGNTIYF. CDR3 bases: TGTGCCATCAGGGGGTCAAGGAGTAATACTGGAAACACCATATATTTT.

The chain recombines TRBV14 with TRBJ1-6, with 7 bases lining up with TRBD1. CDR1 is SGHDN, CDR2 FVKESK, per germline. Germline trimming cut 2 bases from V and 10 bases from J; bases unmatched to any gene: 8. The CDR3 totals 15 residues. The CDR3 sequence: CASSQLQGRASPLHF. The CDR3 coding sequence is TGTGCCAGCAGCCAATTACAGGGGCGCGCCTCACCCCTCCACTTT.

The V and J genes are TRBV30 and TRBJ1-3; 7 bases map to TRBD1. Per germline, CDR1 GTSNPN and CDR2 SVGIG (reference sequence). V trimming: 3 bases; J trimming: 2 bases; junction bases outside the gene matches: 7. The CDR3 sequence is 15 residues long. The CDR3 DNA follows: TGTGCCTGGAGCAAGGGGGCGAGTACTGGAAACACCATATATTTT. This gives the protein CAWSKGASTGNTIYF.

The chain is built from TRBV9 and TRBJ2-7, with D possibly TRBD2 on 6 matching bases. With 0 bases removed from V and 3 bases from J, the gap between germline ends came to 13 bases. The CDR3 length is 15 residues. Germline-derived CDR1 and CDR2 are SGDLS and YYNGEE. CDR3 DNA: TGTGCCAGCAGCGTAGCTGTTGGGGAGGACTACGAGCAGTACTTC. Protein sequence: CASSVAVGEDYEQYF.